One sample yielded the 21 T cell receptor beta chains listed below, sequenced in a study of CD8 T cells in ankylosing spondylitis. TCRdb ran MiXCR on the 5' RACE reads and lists one entry per CDR3 protein. The sample has a few hundred thousand distinct CDR3 sequences, under 14% seen once. The sequenced material came from blood, either unsorted or a sorted T cell fraction (not recorded which). All receptors derive from a female donor with ankylosing spondylitis or in good health (not recorded which).

Many counts were recorded for this clonotype. The chain has TRBV4-1 and TRBJ2-3; D ambiguous. The CDR3 is 13 amino acids. Germline V gene lookup returns CDR1 MGHRA and CDR2 YSYEKL. The V gene lost 1 base and the J gene lost 8 bases, with 10 bases spanning the gap. The CDR3 loop is CASSQGGVGTQYF. In nucleotides, the CDR3 is TGCGCCAGCAGCCAAGGTGGCGTGGGTACGCAGTATTTT.

V and J are TRBV7-9 and TRBJ2-7; unclear D gene. Germline CDR1 reads SEHNR; CDR2 reads FQNEAQ (reference sequence). This CDR3 spans 13 amino acids. The V end lost 3 bases, the J end lost 4 bases, and 10 bases lay between the germline ends. CDR3 nucleotide sequence: TGTGCCAGCAGCTTTCCGGATCGGTACGAGCAGTACTTC. Residues: CASSFPDRYEQYF.

The rearrangement uses TRBV20-1 and TRBJ1-6; maybe TRBD1 (5 bases). V lost 3 bases and J lost 5, with 8 bases in between. Germline V CDR1 and CDR2: DFQATT, SNEGSKA (reference sequence). The CDR3 totals 13 residues. CDR3 residues: CSASGTNNSPLHF. The DNA for the CDR3 is TGCAGTGCTAGCGGGACCAATAATTCACCCCTCCACTTT.

Many counts were recorded for this clonotype. The CDR3 spells CSARATSAETQYF. CDR3 nucleotides: TGCAGTGCTAGGGCCACTAGCGCGGAGACCCAGTACTTC. The chain uses TRBV20-1 and TRBJ2-5; 7 nucleotides align to TRBD2. V shed 3 bases and J 5 bases; nucleotides not matched to a gene: 6. The CDR3 has 13 residues. Germline CDR1 DFQATT, CDR2 SNEGSKA (reference sequence).

This clonotype was found many times. CDR3 amino acids: CATSRGPGQGSDNEQFF. The CDR3 nucleotides read TGTGCCACCAGCAGAGGACCGGGACAGGGTTCGGACAATGAGCAGTTCTTC. The chain is built from TRBV15 and TRBJ2-1, with 9 bases that match TRBD1. Trimming took 1 base from V and 5 from J; bases not matched to a gene: 9. CDR1 is LNHNV, CDR2 YYDKDF, per germline (reference sequence). CDR3 length: 17 residues.

The rearrangement joins TRBV5-6 to TRBJ1-6, with 7 nucleotides matching TRBD1. CDR1 and CDR2 (germline): SGHDT, YYEEEE. The CDR3 length is 14 residues. The V and J ends lost 3 bases and 7 bases, in that order; junction bases with no gene match: 4. The CDR3 loop reads CASSSGQKNSPLHF. Here the CDR3 DNA reads TGTGCCAGCAGCTCGGGACAGAAGAATTCACCCCTCCACTTT.

This clonotype occurred many times. This rearrangement joins TRBV7-8 to TRBJ1-5; D unclear. The CDR3 contains 15 residues. Trimming removed 1 base at V and 1 base at J, with 8 bases between. CDR1 and CDR2 from the germline V gene are SGHVS and FQNEAQ. The CDR3 DNA reads as TGTGCCAGCAGCTTAGACAGATCGAGCAATCAGCCCCAGCATTTT. Amino acid sequence: CASSLDRSSNQPQHF.

This clonotype has at least ten counts. The chain recombines TRBV28 with TRBJ2-2; D not certain. The germline V and J ends were trimmed by 5 bases and 3 bases, with 10 bases remaining between them. The CDR3 has 14 amino acids. Per germline, CDR1 MDHEN and CDR2 SYDVKM. The CDR3 bases are TGTGCCAGCAGTGCCCAGACTGACACCGGGGAGCTGTTTTTT. This gives the protein CASSAQTDTGELFF.

This clonotype has ten or more counts. CDR3 in DNA: TGTGCCAGCAGTGAAGCACCCGGGACATCGCTCTTTGGGTTCTACACCTTC. It yields the protein CASSEAPGTSLFGFYTF. This chain connects TRBV6-1 to TRBJ1-2; perhaps TRBD1 as D (6 bases). Germline values: CDR1 MNHNS, CDR2 SASEGT. This CDR3 spans 17 amino acids. With 0 bases removed from V and 10 bases from J, the gap between germline ends came to 24 bases.

The sample holds many counts of this clonotype. This chain links TRBV20-1 with TRBJ2-1; perhaps TRBD2 as D (5 bases). Germline lookup yields CDR1 DFQATT and CDR2 SNEGSKA (reference sequence). V was trimmed by 1 base and J by 10 bases, leaving 8 bases between them. CDR3 length: 11 residues. CDR3 nucleotides: TGCAGTGCTAGAGTAAGGAGGGAGCAGTTCTTC. It encodes CSARVRREQFF.

This clonotype was recorded at least ten times. The chain recombines TRBV27 with TRBJ2-1; D unresolved. The ends were cut back, 5 bases at V and 7 bases at J, with 12 bases in the middle. Germline CDR1 MNHEY, CDR2 SMNVEV (reference sequence). The length of the CDR3 is 13 residues. This CDR3 is CASSPVKGNEQFF. The DNA of the CDR3 is TGTGCCAGCAGTCCCGTTAAGGGAAATGAGCAGTTCTTC.

This sequence joins TRBV24-1 and TRBJ1-4; D is undetermined. Trimming stripped 0 bases from V and 0 bases from J, with 4 bases between. This CDR3 has 15 residues. The germline V gene encodes CDR1 KGHDR and CDR2 SFDVKD. The CDR3: CATSDLRATNEKLFF. In DNA form, the CDR3 reads TGTGCCACCAGTGATTTGAGGGCAACTAATGAAAAACTGTTTTTT.

A few counts support this clonotype. J is TRBJ1-1 and V is TRBV7-6, with TRBD1 as a possible D gene (5 bases). CDR3 length: 14 amino acids. From germline, CDR1 is SGHVS and CDR2 FNYEAQ. V lost 0 bases and J lost 2, with 7 bases in between. Here the CDR3 reads CASSLAQANTEAFF. The CDR3 nucleotides read TGTGCCAGCAGCTTAGCACAGGCCAACACTGAAGCTTTCTTT. Full variable domain (outside the CDR3, taken from reference TRBV7-6 and TRBJ1-1): GAGVSQSPRYKVTKRGQDVALRCDPISGHVSLYWYRQALGQGPEFLTYFNYEAQQDKSGLPNDRFSAERPEGSISTLTIQRTEQRDSAMYRCASSLAQANTEAFFGQGTRLTVV.

Of note for this clonotype: A much larger clone lies one base from this, so it may be a read error. The V and J genes are TRBV29-1 and TRBJ2-5; no reliable D call. Germline-derived CDR1 and CDR2 are SQVTM and ANQGSEA. The CDR3 runs to 12 residues. DNA for the CDR3: TGCAGCGTTGAAGAGGGTCCCCAAACCCAGTCCTTC. Amino acid sequence: CSVEEGPQTQSF. Using reference TRBV29-1 and TRBJ2-5 for the parts outside the CDR3, the full variable domain is SAVISQKPSRDICQRGTSLTIQCQVDSQVTMMFWYRQQPGQSLTLIATANQGSEATYESGFVIDKFPISRPNLTFSTLTVSNMSPEDSSIYLCSVEEGPQTQSFGPGTRLLVL.

A note on this clonotype: A much larger clone lies one base from this, so it may be a read error. The V call is TRBV29-1, the J call TRBJ1-3, with 7 bases matching TRBD1. Looked up from germline, CDR1 is SQVTM and CDR2 is ANQGSEA. The length of the CDR3 is 12 residues. The CDR3 is CSVGNRGNTICF. DNA for the CDR3: TGCAGCGTTGGGAACAGGGGAAACACCATATGTTTT.

The table lists this clonotype with many counts. The chain employs TRBV20-1 and TRBJ2-1; D call uncertain. V shed 2 bases and J shed 7 bases, with 12 bases lying between them. The CDR3 runs to 13 residues. Germline lookup yields CDR1 DFQATT and CDR2 SNEGSKA (reference sequence). The CDR3 nucleotides are TGCAGTGCTAGAACCATCGGCGAAAATGAGCAGTTCTTC. Residues: CSARTIGENEQFF.

The chain uses TRBV20-1 and TRBJ2-4; TRBD2 is a possible D gene (6 bases). Per germline, CDR1 DFQATT and CDR2 SNEGSKA (reference sequence). Trimming took off 1 base at V and 13 bases at J, with 17 bases between the two ends. The CDR3 sequence is 13 residues long. Here the CDR3 reads CSARVVGGVEQYF. The CDR3 bases are TGCAGTGCTAGAGTTGTGGGGGGTGTGGAGCAGTACTTC.

The sample holds many counts of this clonotype. V gene TRBV12-3 or TRBV12-4 combines with J gene TRBJ2-4; no definite D call. Trimming took off 4 bases at V and 0 bases at J, with 25 bases between the two ends. The CDR3 runs 20 residues. The CDR3 spells CASSSYTRAGTAPAKNIQYF. CDR3 in DNA: TGTGCCAGCAGTTCATACACCCGGGCTGGAACGGCTCCAGCCAAAAACATTCAGTACTTC.

This clonotype was recorded many times. This chain uses TRBV3-1 with TRBJ2-7; 9 positions agree with TRBD2. Trimming took 0 bases from V and 3 from J; bases not matched to a gene: 6. CDR1 is LGHDT, CDR2 YNNKEL, per germline (reference sequence). This CDR3 is 16 amino acids long. The CDR3 bases are TGTGCCAGCAGCCAAGAAAAGGAGCGGGAGGACTACGAGCAGTACTTC. It translates to CASSQEKEREDYEQYF.

The table lists this clonotype with many counts. The chain is built from TRBV12-3 or TRBV12-4 and TRBJ2-5; D possibly corresponds to TRBD2 (5 bases). V was cut by 5 bases and J by 5 bases, with 12 bases left in between. The CDR3 runs to 13 residues. The CDR3 bases are TGTGCCAGCAGTCCCACTAGGAGTGAGACCCAGTACTTC. It encodes CASSPTRSETQYF.

The rearrangement links TRBV20-1 to TRBJ2-1; D uncertain. The CDR3 length is 13 residues. Germline CDR1 is DFQATT and CDR2 is SNEGSKA (reference sequence). The CDR3 spells CSELRDLYNEQFF. The CDR3 DNA reads as TGCAGCGAGCTTAGAGACCTCTACAATGAGCAGTTCTTC.